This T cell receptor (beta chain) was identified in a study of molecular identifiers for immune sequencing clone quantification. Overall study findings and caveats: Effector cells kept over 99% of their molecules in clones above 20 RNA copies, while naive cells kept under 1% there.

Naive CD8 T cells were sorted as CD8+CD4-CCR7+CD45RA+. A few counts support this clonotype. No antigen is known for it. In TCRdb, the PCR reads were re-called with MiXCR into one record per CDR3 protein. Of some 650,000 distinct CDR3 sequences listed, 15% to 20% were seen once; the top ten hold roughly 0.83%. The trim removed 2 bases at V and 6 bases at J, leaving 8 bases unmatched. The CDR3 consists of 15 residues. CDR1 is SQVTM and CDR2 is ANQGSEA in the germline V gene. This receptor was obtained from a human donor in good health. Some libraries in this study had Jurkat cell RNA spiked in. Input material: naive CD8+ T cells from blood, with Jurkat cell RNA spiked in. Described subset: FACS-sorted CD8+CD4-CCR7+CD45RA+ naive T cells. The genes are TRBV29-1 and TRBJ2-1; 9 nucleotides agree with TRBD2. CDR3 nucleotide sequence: TGCAGCGTTGAATACCCTAGCGGGATGGGCAATGAGCAGTTCTTC. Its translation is CSVEYPSGMGNEQFF.